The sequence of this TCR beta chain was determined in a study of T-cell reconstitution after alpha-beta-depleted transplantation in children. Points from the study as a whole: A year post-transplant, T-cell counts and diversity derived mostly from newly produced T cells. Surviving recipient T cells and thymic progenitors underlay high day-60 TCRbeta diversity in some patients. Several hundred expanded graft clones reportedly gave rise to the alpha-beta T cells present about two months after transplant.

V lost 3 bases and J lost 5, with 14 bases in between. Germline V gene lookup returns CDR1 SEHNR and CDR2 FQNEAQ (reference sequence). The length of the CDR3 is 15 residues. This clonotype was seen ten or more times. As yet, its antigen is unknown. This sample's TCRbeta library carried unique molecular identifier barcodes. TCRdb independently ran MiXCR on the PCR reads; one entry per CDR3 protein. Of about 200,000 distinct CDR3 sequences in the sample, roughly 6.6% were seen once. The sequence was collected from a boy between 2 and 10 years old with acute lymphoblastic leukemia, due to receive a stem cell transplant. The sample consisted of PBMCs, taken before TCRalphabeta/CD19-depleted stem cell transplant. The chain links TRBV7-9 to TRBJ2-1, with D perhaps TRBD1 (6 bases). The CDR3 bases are TGTGCCAGCAGCTTCCAGGGGAAGGGCGACAATGAGCAGTTCTTC. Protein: CASSFQGKGDNEQFF.